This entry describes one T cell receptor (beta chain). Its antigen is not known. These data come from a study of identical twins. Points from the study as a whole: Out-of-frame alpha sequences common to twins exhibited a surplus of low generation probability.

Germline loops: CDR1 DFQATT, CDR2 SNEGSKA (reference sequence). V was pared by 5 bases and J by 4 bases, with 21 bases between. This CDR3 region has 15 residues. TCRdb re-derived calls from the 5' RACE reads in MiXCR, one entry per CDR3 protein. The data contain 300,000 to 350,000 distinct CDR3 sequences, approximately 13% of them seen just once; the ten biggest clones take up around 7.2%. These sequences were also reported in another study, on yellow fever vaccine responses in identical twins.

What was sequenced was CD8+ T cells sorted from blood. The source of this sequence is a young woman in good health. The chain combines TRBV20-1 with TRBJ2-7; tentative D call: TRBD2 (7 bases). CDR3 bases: TGCAGTGCTGCCATCCGGGGGGCCCAAACTTACGAGCAGTACGTC. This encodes CSAAIRGAQTYEQYV.